A single T cell receptor beta chain is shown here with its context. The antigen is unknown. TCRdb redid the calling of the reads with MiXCR, one entry per CDR3 protein. The sample holds about 920,000 distinct CDR3 sequences, roughly 31% seen once. This entry is derived from a study of T cell repertoires in cytomegalovirus infection. Overall study context: HLA-B-restricted CMV epitopes that are well studied, plus recently identified HLA-C-restricted ones, were used by the study. In public TCR beta signatures, there were indications of both CMV infection and matching HLA type. Points from the study as a whole: In two of eight donors, the top clonotype was HLA-C-restricted CMV-specific.

Between the trimmed V and J ends, which lost 0 bases and 2 bases, there was a span of 12 bases. Germline-derived CDR1 and CDR2 are MGHRA and YSYEKL. This CDR3 has 16 residues. The sample consisted of cultured CD8+ T cells from PBMCs, taken from culture after CMV antigen stimulation. The genes are TRBV4-1 and TRBJ2-3; D unresolved. The receptor was isolated from a human donor in good health (CMV status not recorded). Some clones in this sample may be carry-over from other donors' samples. The CDR3 loop is CASSQEPLLLTDTQYF. CDR3 bases: TGCGCCAGCAGCCAAGAGCCCCTCTTACTCACAGATACGCAGTATTTT.